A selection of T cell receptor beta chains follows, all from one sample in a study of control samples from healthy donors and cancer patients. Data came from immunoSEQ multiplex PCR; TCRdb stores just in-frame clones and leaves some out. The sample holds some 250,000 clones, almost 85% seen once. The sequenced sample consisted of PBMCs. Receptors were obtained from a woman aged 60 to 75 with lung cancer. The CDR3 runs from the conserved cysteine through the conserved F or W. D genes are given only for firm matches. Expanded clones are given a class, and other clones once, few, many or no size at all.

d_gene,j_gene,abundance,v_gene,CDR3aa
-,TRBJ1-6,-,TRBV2,CASIRQGGSPLHF
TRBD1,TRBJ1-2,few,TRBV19,CASRGQGDVYYGYTF
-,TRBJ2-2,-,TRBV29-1,CSVGHQTNTGELFF
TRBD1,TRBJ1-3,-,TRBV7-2,CASSLAVGRDRYSGNTIYF
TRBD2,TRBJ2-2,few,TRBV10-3,CAISESALAGLKRNTGELFF
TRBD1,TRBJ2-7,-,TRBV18,CASSPYGTGYEQYF
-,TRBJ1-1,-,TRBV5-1,CASSLVEAMNTEAFF
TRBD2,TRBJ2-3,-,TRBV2,CASSGLASSTDTQYF
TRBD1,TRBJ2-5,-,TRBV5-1,CASSLAPGTGGEETQYF
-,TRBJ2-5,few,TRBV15,CATSRVSETQYF
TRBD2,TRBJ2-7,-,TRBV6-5,CASKRAGAYEQYF
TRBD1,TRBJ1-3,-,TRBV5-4,CASSPGTGLTGNTIYF
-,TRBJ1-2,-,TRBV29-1,CSVEAANYGYTF
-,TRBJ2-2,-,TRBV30,CACLMGTNTGELFF
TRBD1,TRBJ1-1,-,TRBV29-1,CSVWRGLGTEAFF
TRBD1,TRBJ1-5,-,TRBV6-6,CASSRDRVGGQPQHF
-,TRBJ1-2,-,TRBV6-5,CASIREANYGYTF
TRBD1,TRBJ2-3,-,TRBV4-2,CASSGFGTVSTDTQYF
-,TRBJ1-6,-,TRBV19,CASSIRNSPLHF
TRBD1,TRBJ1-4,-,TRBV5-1,CASSLQGATTNEKLFF
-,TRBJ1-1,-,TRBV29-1,CSVVINTEAFF
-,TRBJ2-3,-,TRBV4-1,CASSQDGLAADTQYF
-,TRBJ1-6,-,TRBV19,CASSDGSSPLHF
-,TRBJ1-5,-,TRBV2,CASSPPYQPQHF
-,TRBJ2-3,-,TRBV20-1,CSALPGDTQYF
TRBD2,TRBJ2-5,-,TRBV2,CASTGGGGETQYF
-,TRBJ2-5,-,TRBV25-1,CASSGVHPAGAQYF
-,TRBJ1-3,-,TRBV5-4,CASSFGWQGRGNTIYF
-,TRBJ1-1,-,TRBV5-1,CASSLAPANTEAFF
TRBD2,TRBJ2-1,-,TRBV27,CASSSERLAGYNEQFF